This T cell receptor (beta chain) was recorded in a study of blood T cell repertoires in COVID-19. For the study at large: Specimens from acute and convalescent COVID-19 originated in the United States, Italy and Spain.

The germline V gene encodes CDR1 KGHSH and CDR2 LQKENI. The V and J ends lost 3 bases and 4 bases, in that order; junction bases with no gene match: 10. This CDR3 spans 19 amino acids. Profiling relied on immunoSEQ multiplex PCR, and the TCRdb table lists in-frame clones only, not all of them. The data show about 500,000 clones, 89% seen once. The rearrangement joins TRBV18 to TRBJ2-1; 15 bases align to TRBD2. Input material: peripheral blood. The sequence was collected from a man aged 18 to 30 with COVID-19, enrolled during active disease. CDR3: CASSPYFGLAGGEYNEQFF. Here the CDR3 DNA reads TGTGCCAGCTCACCTTACTTCGGACTAGCGGGAGGGGAGTACAATGAGCAGTTCTTC. The full variable domain, rest sourced from reference TRBV18 and TRBJ2-1, is NAGVMQNPRHLVRRRGQEARLRCSPMKGHSHVYWYRQLPEEGLKFMVYLQKENIIDESGMPKERFSAEFPKEGPSILRIQQVVRGDSAAYFCASSPYFGLAGGEYNEQFFGPGTRLTVL.